Presented here are 14 T cell receptor beta chains from one specimen sequenced in a study of blood T cell repertoires in COVID-19. Here immunoSEQ multiplex PCR was the method, and the copy in TCRdb shows in-frame clones only, minus some. The sample has approximately 27,000 clones, approximately 80% seen once. The sequencing sample was made of peripheral blood. These receptors were taken from a human donor in a cohort sampled during active COVID-19.

This chain uses TRBV2 with TRBJ2-3; 12 bases align to TRBD2. V gave up 11 bases and J gave up 2 bases; unmatched junction bases: 5. This CDR3 has 14 amino acids. Germline V gene sequence: CDR1 SNHLY, CDR2 FYNNEI. CDR3 coding DNA: TGTGCCGACGGGACTAGCGGGTTCACAGATACGCAGTATTTT. Encoded protein: CADGTSGFTDTQYF.

The J gene is TRBJ1-5, the V gene TRBV5-8; 10 bases line up with TRBD1. The germline V gene has CDR1 SGHTS and CDR2 YDEGEE. This CDR3 is 14 amino acids long. Trimming cost V 1 base and J 7 bases; bases outside gene matches: 2. The CDR3 spells CASSLPTGGQPQHF. The CDR3 DNA sequence: TGTGCCAGCAGCTTGCCGACAGGGGGCCAGCCCCAGCATTTT.

This clone was found once. The chain is built from TRBV6-2 or TRBV6-3 and TRBJ1-4, with TRBD1 matching 7 bases. The CDR3 runs to 14 residues. Germline CDR1 MNHEY, CDR2 SVGEGT. The V segment lost 5 bases and the J segment 8 bases; nucleotides outside the gene matches: 8. CDR3 residues: CASSRRGGTEKLFF. CDR3 bases: TGTGCCAGCAGTCGAAGAGGGGGCACAGAAAAACTGTTTTTT.

Note on this clone: One end of the junction does not line up with germline, which may come from a read error. The chain joins TRBV19 to TRBJ1-4; D perhaps matches TRBD1 (6 bases). This CDR3 spans 12 amino acids. The germline V gene has CDR1 LNHDA and CDR2 SQIVND (reference sequence). In DNA form, the CDR3 reads TGTGCCAGTAGTGACCGGACAGTTTCGACGGTCTTT. As protein: CASSDRTVSTVF.

This chain joins TRBV10-3 and TRBJ2-3; 8 bases agree with TRBD2. From germline, CDR1 is ENHRY and CDR2 SYGVKD. J lost 0 bases, V lost 1 base, and 6 bases had no gene match. The CDR3 is 17 residues long. The CDR3 spells CAISEWTTSASTDTQYF. The DNA of the CDR3 is TGTGCCATCAGTGAGTGGACGACTAGCGCCAGCACAGATACGCAGTATTTT.

The chain has TRBV5-1 and TRBJ1-2, with 11 bases that match TRBD1. V was pared by 4 bases and J by 8 bases, with 7 bases of the junction left unmatched. This CDR3 has 14 residues. Per the germline V gene, CDR1 is SGHRS and CDR2 is YFSETQ. The CDR3 DNA follows: TGCGCCAGCAGCCCCGGACAGGGGGCGCTCGGCTACACCTTC. Its protein product is CASSPGQGALGYTF.

The V call is TRBV25-1, the J call TRBJ1-1; possibly TRBD1 for D (5 bases). The CDR3 is made up of 12 amino acids. Deletions cut 3 bases from V and 11 bases from J, with 13 bases between. The germline gives CDR1 MGHDK, CDR2 SYGVNS. CDR3 in DNA: TGTGCCAGCAGTGACCCAACAGGAAGGGCTTTCTTT. It codes for CASSDPTGRAFF. The full variable domain, in which reference TRBV25-1 and TRBJ1-1 provide the parts outside the CDR3, is EADIYQTPRYLVIGTGKKITLECSQTMGHDKMYWYQQDPGMELHLIHYSYGVNSTEKGDLSSESTVSRIRTEHFPLTLESARPSHTSQYLCASSDPTGRAFFGQGTRLTVV.

The chain uses TRBV6-5 and TRBJ1-2; 7 nucleotides agree with TRBD1. The V and J ends lost 5 bases and 7 bases, in that order; junction bases with no gene match: 4. Germline V gene data show CDR1 as MNHEY and CDR2 as SVGAGI. The CDR3 covers 12 residues. The chain's CDR3 is CASSNQGGGYTF. The CDR3 nucleotides are TGTGCCAGCAGTAACCAGGGGGGTGGCTACACCTTC.

This rearrangement joins TRBV7-3 to TRBJ2-1; 7 bases fit TRBD1. V trimming: 2 bases; J trimming: 6 bases; junction bases outside the gene matches: 10. The CDR3 contains 16 residues. Per the germline V gene, CDR1 is SGHTA and CDR2 is FQGTGA. DNA for the CDR3: TGTGCCAGCAGCTTAGGCACAGGGGCCTGGCCCAATGAGCAGTTCTTC. This translates into CASSLGTGAWPNEQFF. The full variable domain, completed using reference TRBV7-3 and TRBJ2-1, is GAGVSQTPSNKVTEKGKYVELRCDPISGHTALYWYRQSLGQGPEFLIYFQGTGAADDSGLPNDRFFAVRPEGSVSTLKIQRTERGDSAVYLCASSLGTGAWPNEQFFGPGTRLTVL.

The chain combines TRBV19 with TRBJ1-5; no clear D gene. V gave up 7 bases and J gave up 0 bases, with 16 bases separating them. The CDR3 extends over 16 amino acids. Germline lookup yields CDR1 LNHDA and CDR2 SQIVND (reference sequence). The CDR3 DNA reads TGTGCCAGTAATCCCCGGGGAGTCAATAGCAATCAGCCCCAGCATTTT. This codes for CASNPRGVNSNQPQHF. Looking up the rest from reference TRBV19 and TRBJ1-5 gives the full variable domain: DGGITQSPKYLFRKEGQNVTLSCEQNLNHDAMYWYRQDPGQGLRLIYYSQIVNDFQKGDIAEGYSVSREKKESFPLTVTSAQKNPTAFYLCASNPRGVNSNQPQHFGDGTRLSIL.

This chain connects TRBV5-1 to TRBJ2-7, with TRBD2 matching 7 bases. J was trimmed by 0 bases and V by 5 bases; bases with no gene match: 11. Germline V gives CDR1 SGHRS, CDR2 YFSETQ. The CDR3 runs to 16 residues. CDR3 sequence reads: CASSSGGTAISYEQYF. CDR3 coding DNA: TGCGCCAGCAGTTCCGGGGGGACGGCGATCTCCTACGAGCAGTACTTC. Supplemented by reference TRBV5-1 and TRBJ2-7, the full variable domain reads KAGVTQTPRYLIKTRGQQVTLSCSPISGHRSVSWYQQTPGQGLQFLFEYFSETQRNKGNFPGRFSGRQFSNSRSEMNVSTLELGDSALYLCASSSGGTAISYEQYFGPGTRLTVT.

This chain uses TRBV28 with TRBJ1-3, with D possibly being TRBD1 (6 bases). This CDR3 region has 17 residues. Germline CDR1 is MDHEN and CDR2 is SYDVKM. Between the trimmed V and J ends, which lost 4 bases and 0 bases, there was a span of 16 bases. The chain's CDR3 is CASSYFQGPSSGNTIYF. DNA of the CDR3: TGTGCCAGCAGTTATTTCCAGGGGCCGAGCTCTGGAAACACCATATATTTT.

V is TRBV4-3 and J is TRBJ2-7, with a weak D call TRBD1 (6 bases). V was clipped by 4 bases and J by 4 bases, with 14 bases between them. CDR1 and CDR2 (germline): LGHNA, YSLEER. This CDR3 spans 14 amino acids. The CDR3 loop is CASSLDRTTYEQYF. The CDR3 DNA is TGCGCCAGCAGCCTTGACAGGACGACTTACGAGCAGTACTTC.

This sequence joins TRBV7-9 and TRBJ2-3; 8 positions match TRBD1. Germline values: CDR1 SEHNR, CDR2 FQNEAQ (reference sequence). The CDR3 consists of 14 residues. V shed 5 bases and J 9 bases; nucleotides not matched to a gene: 10. The CDR3, as DNA: TGTGCCAGCAGCCTTCAGGGTGGGGACAGGACGCAGTATTTT. Its translation: CASSLQGGDRTQYF.